Listed below are T cell receptor beta chains from one sample, sequenced in a study of blood T cell repertoires in COVID-19. Assay used: immunoSEQ multiplex PCR; TCRdb lists only in-frame clones, some missing. This sample has 150,000 to 200,000 clones, with 60% to 80% found just once. Sequenced input: peripheral blood. The receptor set was obtained from a man in his 60s with active or convalescent COVID-19. CDR3s include the opening cysteine and the closing phenylalanine or tryptophan. The D gene is left open where the match is weak. The size entry is marked missing in some rows and otherwise reads once, few, many or a size class.

TRBV11-1	15	-	TRBJ2-1	-	TGTGCCACCCGCAGCCCACAGGGTAGACTAAATGAGCAGTTCTTC	CATRSPQGRLNEQFF
TRBV6-1	14	-	TRBJ2-5	TRBD2	TGTGCCAGCAGTTCTGGGGGGGGCCAAGAGACCCAGTACTTC	CASSSGGGQETQYF
TRBV19	14	-	TRBJ2-7	TRBD1	TGTGCCAGTAGCTCGACAGGGGATCTAATAGAGCAGTACTTC	CASSSTGDLIEQYF
TRBV2	15	-	TRBJ2-3	TRBD2	TGTGCCAGCAAAGGGACTAGCGGGGTCACAGATACGCAGTATTTT	CASKGTSGVTDTQYF
TRBV12-5	15	-	TRBJ2-1	-	TGTGCTAGTGGTTTGTACTTAGGACAGAGCAGTGAGCAGTTCTTC	CASGLYLGQSSEQFF
TRBV6-5	14	once	TRBJ1-1	TRBD1	TGTGCCAGCAACCGGGGACAGAGGGGGGTATCAGCTTTCTTT	CASNRGQRGVSAFF
TRBV7-9	15	-	TRBJ1-2	TRBD1	TGTGCCAGCAGCTCCTCTACCGGGACAGTCGGTGGCTACACCTTC	CASSSSTGTVGGYTF
TRBV4-2	13	-	TRBJ2-1	-	TGTGCCAGCAGCCAAGAAGGAGACAATGAGCAGTTCTTC	CASSQEGDNEQFF
TRBV24-1	19	-	TRBJ2-1	TRBD2	TGTGCCACCAGTGATTTGCAAGTGGGACTAGCGGGAGAAATGAGTGAGCAGTTCTTC	CATSDLQVGLAGEMSEQFF
TRBV4-1	15	-	TRBJ1-4	TRBD1	TGCGCCAGCAGCCGCCTGGGACAGGGTGGCGAAAAACTGTTTTTT	CASSRLGQGGEKLFF
TRBV7-6	17	-	TRBJ2-1	TRBD2	TGTGCCAGCAGCTTAGCCGGTCTAGCGGACTCCTACAATGAGCAGTTCTTC	CASSLAGLADSYNEQFF
TRBV10-3	13	-	TRBJ2-1	TRBD1	TGTGCCACCTCCGGGACAGGGCCGAATGAGCAGTTCTTC	CATSGTGPNEQFF
TRBV28	17	-	TRBJ2-3	-	TGTGCCAGCAGGCCTATTGTTCGTGGGAGAGGTGGAGATACGCAGTATTTT	CASRPIVRGRGGDTQYF
TRBV5-1	16	-	TRBJ2-3	TRBD1	TGCGCCAGCAGCTTGGTAGGACAGGGCCGCACAGATACGCAGTATTTT	CASSLVGQGRTDTQYF
TRBV7-2	14	-	TRBJ2-2	-	TGTGCCAGCCAAAAGGGAGGAAACACCGGGGAGCTGTTTTTT	CASQKGGNTGELFF
TRBV27	13	-	TRBJ2-2	-	TGTGCCAGCAGTCCCTCCAACACCGGGGAGCTGTTTTTT	CASSPSNTGELFF
TRBV9	14	-	TRBJ1-1	-	TGTGCCAGCAGCCCCCGGACTGCAAACACTGAAGCTTTCTTT	CASSPRTANTEAFF
TRBV23-1	14	once	TRBJ2-7	TRBD1	TGCGCCAGCAGTCGTGGGACAGGGAACCACGAGCAGTACTTC	CASSRGTGNHEQYF
TRBV5-1	15	-	TRBJ2-2	-	TGCGCCAGCAGCCTAAGAAACAGGGACACCGGGGAGCTGTTTTTT	CASSLRNRDTGELFF
TRBV7-9	14	few	TRBJ1-4	-	TGTGCCAGCAGCTCGGGACTTGGGAATGAAAAACTGTTTTTT	CASSSGLGNEKLFF
TRBV27	15	-	TRBJ2-7	TRBD2	TGTGCCAGCAGTTTATCGCCTAGCGGGACCTACGAGCAGTACTTC	CASSLSPSGTYEQYF
TRBV3-1/TRBV3-2	14	-	TRBJ1-1	TRBD1	TGTGCCAGCAGTCGTACAGGGGTCGAGGCTGAAGCTTTCTTT	CASSRTGVEAEAFF
TRBV28	17	-	TRBJ2-3	TRBD2	TGTGCCAGCAGAAAGGCTAGCGGGAGGTGGGCCACAGATACGCAGTATTTT	CASRKASGRWATDTQYF
TRBV3-1/TRBV3-2	14	-	TRBJ2-7	-	TGTGCCAGCAGCCTGGAGGGCAACTCCAACGAGCAGTACTTC	CASSLEGNSNEQYF
TRBV5-4	16	-	TRBJ2-1	TRBD2	TGTGCCAGCAGCCTAGGGACTAGCGGGAGAGGAAATGAGCAGTTCTTC	CASSLGTSGRGNEQFF
TRBV7-2	17	-	TRBJ2-5	-	TGTGCCAGCAGCTTAGGGGCGGCAGGCGGGTACCAAGAGACCCAGTACTTC	CASSLGAAGGYQETQYF
TRBV7-9	16	-	TRBJ2-1	TRBD1	TGTGCCAGCAGCCGGCAGGGGGCTGAATCTGTACCTGAGCAGTTCTTC	CASSRQGAESVPEQFF
TRBV19	15	-	TRBJ2-1	-	TGTGCCAGTAGTATAGGCGCGACTAGAGCCAATGAGCAGTTCTTC	CASSIGATRANEQFF
TRBV18	14	-	TRBJ1-5	TRBD1	TGTGCCAGCTCCGGACAGGGGCGCAATCAGCCCCAGCATTTT	CASSGQGRNQPQHF
TRBV5-1	15	few	TRBJ1-1	-	TGCGCCAGCAGCTTTTCCGGGGAGACGAACACTGAAGCTTTCTTT	CASSFSGETNTEAFF
TRBV28	15	-	TRBJ1-4	-	TGTGCCAGCAGTCCTCTCCGGGGTGATTATGAAAAACTGTTTTTT	CASSPLRGDYEKLFF
TRBV2	13	-	TRBJ1-1	-	TGTGCCGGCCGGACAGAGATGAACACTGAAGCTTTCTTT	CAGRTEMNTEAFF
TRBV27	14	-	TRBJ1-2	TRBD1	TGTGCCAGCAGTAAAACGACAGGGAACTATGGCTACACCTTC	CASSKTTGNYGYTF
TRBV27	13	few	TRBJ2-5	-	TGTGCCAGCAGTTTATCCAGACAAGAGACCCAGTACTTC	CASSLSRQETQYF
TRBV5-8	16	-	TRBJ2-3	TRBD2	TGTGCCAGCAGCGTACCTAGCGGGGGTATCACAGATACGCAGTATTTT	CASSVPSGGITDTQYF
TRBV4-1	13	many	TRBJ1-1	-	TGCGCCAGCAGCCCCAGGGGCGCCACTGAAGCTTTCTTT	CASSPRGATEAFF
TRBV3-1/TRBV3-2	18	once	TRBJ2-1	-	TGTGCCAGCAGCCGAGATTTGACTAGAGGGAATGGGTACAATGAGCAGTTCTTC	CASSRDLTRGNGYNEQFF
TRBV2	17	-	TRBJ2-3	TRBD2	TGTGCCAGCTGCTCGGGACTAGCGGACCGTAGCACAGATACGCAGTATTTT	CASCSGLADRSTDTQYF
TRBV18	14	-	TRBJ1-5	-	TGTGCCAGCTCACGGCAGATATCAAATCAGCCCCAGCATTTT	CASSRQISNQPQHF
TRBV9	15	-	TRBJ1-2	TRBD1	TGTGCCAGCAGCGATGGACAGGGGGCACCACTGGGCTACACCTTC	CASSDGQGAPLGYTF
TRBV5-5	13	-	TRBJ2-3	-	TGTGCCAGCAGCTTCGACTTTCCAGATACGCAGTATTTT	CASSFDFPDTQYF